The source of this TCR beta chain is a study of T cell repertoires in cytomegalovirus infection. Study-wide findings and caveats: In two of eight donors, the top clonotype was HLA-C-restricted CMV-specific.

CDR3 length equals 14 residues. The V gene's germline CDR1 is LNHDA and CDR2 SQIVND (reference sequence). Trimming cost V 3 bases and J 2 bases, with 11 bases left between them. TCRdb independently ran MiXCR on the reads; one entry per CDR3 protein. The sample includes a few hundred thousand distinct CDR3 sequences, just under 35% of them seen just once. About this clonotype itself: Antigen unknown.

This specimen was cultured PBMCs, taken from culture after CMV antigen stimulation. J is TRBJ2-7 and V is TRBV19; perhaps D is TRBD1 or TRBD2 (5 bases each). This clonotype was sampled from a human donor in good health (CMV status not recorded). Some clones in this sample may be carry-over from other donors' samples. The CDR3 DNA reads as TGTGCCAGTAGTATCCGGGACGGACCCTACGAGCAGTACGTC. Its protein is CASSIRDGPYEQYV.